The source of this T cell receptor (beta chain) is a study of OX40 agonist ivuxolimab in advanced cancers. Findings of the study overall: Researchers report that CD8+ T cells had, on average, more expanded clones than CD4+.

Trimming pared 0 bases from V and 1 base from J, leaving 7 bases between. The length of the CDR3 is 15 residues. The V gene's germline CDR1 is SGHTS and CDR2 YDEGEE. On this clone: No antigen is known for it.

Sequenced by immunoSEQ multiplex PCR; TCRdb stores in-frame clones only, minus some. The table lists 50,000 to 70,000 clones, around 88% of them singletons, with around 0.76% in the top ten. The sequenced sample was CD4+ or CD8+ T cells sorted from blood, obtained in a trial of the OX40 agonist ivuxolimab. The receptor comes from an adult with an advanced solid tumor such as melanoma, head and neck, liver or kidney cancer. The gene calls are TRBV5-8 and TRBJ2-2; D not resolved. CDR3 residues: CASSLGQLNTGELFF. CDR3 DNA: TGTGCCAGCAGCTTGGGACAACTGAACACCGGGGAGCTGTTTTTT.